Sequencing of this T cell receptor beta chain was carried out in a study of shared clonotypes between healthy human individuals. At the level of the study: Every donor yielded three CD4 naive, three CD4 memory, two CD8 naive and one CD8 memory plate.

The CDR3 length is 13 residues. CDR1 is MNHNS, CDR2 SASEGT, per germline. Trimming cost V 8 bases and J 3 bases, with 10 bases left between them. Some clones are missing from TCRdb's copy, which holds only in-frame ones; the method was immunoSEQ multiplex PCR. The sample yields 2,500,000 or so clones, approximately 90% seen once. This TCR derives from a man between 18 and 35 years old in good health. Some clones in this sample may be carry-over from other donors' samples. The sample taken for sequencing was naive CD4+ T cells from PBMCs. Subset described: CD45RA+ positively selected. The rearrangement joins TRBV6-1 to TRBJ2-2; D gene unclear. DNA of the CDR3: TGTGCCAGCCCGGACCCGGACACCGGGGAGCTGTTTTTT. This encodes CASPDPDTGELFF.